These 17 T cell receptor beta chains were sequenced from one sample in a study of blood T cell repertoires in COVID-19. Libraries were prepared by immunoSEQ multiplex PCR; TCRdb keeps only in-frame clonotypes and omits some of them. This table holds under 400,000 clones, 88% found once. The sample comprised peripheral blood. The origin of the receptors is a woman in her 30s with COVID-19, enrolled during active disease.

This sequence joins TRBV28 and TRBJ1-1; possibly TRBD1 for D (5 bases). V was shortened by 1 base and J by 12 bases, with 15 bases between the two germline ends. Germline CDR1 reads MDHEN; CDR2 reads SYDVKM. The CDR3 has 13 amino acids. The CDR3 coding sequence is TGTGCCAGCAGTTTATTAACCAGGGTAAGGTCTTTCTTT. It codes for CASSLLTRVRSFF.

The rearrangement uses TRBV5-5 and TRBJ1-1, with a weak D call TRBD1 (5 bases). Trimming took 4 bases from V and 6 from J, leaving 13 bases between them. Germline CDR1 reads SGHKS; CDR2 reads YYEKEE (reference sequence). The CDR3 covers 13 residues. The CDR3 coding sequence is TGTGCCAGCAGCCGAACAACGGGGGCTGAAGCTTTCTTT. It yields the protein CASSRTTGAEAFF.

This sequence joins TRBV6-5 and TRBJ1-4, with 9 bases lining up with TRBD1. In germline, CDR1 is MNHEY, CDR2 SVGAGI. This CDR3 is built from 14 residues. The trim removed 4 bases at V and 10 bases at J, leaving 7 bases unmatched. CDR3 DNA sequence: TGTGCCAGCAGTTGGGACAGGGAAGGAGGAAAACTGTTTTTT. Translating gives CASSWDREGGKLFF.

This clone was recorded once. This chain links TRBV9 with TRBJ1-1; 7 positions match TRBD1. V was clipped by 4 bases and J by 2 bases; unmatched bases: 5. Germline loops: CDR1 SGDLS, CDR2 YYNGEE. This CDR3 comprises 14 residues. The DNA of the CDR3 is TGTGCCAGCAGCTTGAGACAGGGAAACACTGAAGCTTTCTTT. This gives the protein CASSLRQGNTEAFF.

The chain has TRBV6-5 and TRBJ1-1, with D possibly being TRBD1 (6 bases). This CDR3 is 15 amino acids long. V lost 1 base, J lost 1 base, and 10 bases lay in between. CDR1 and CDR2 (germline): MNHEY, SVGAGI. This CDR3 reads CASSYYGQPNTEAFF. Written as DNA, the CDR3 is TGTGCCAGCAGTTACTATGGACAGCCGAACACTGAAGCTTTCTTT.

This clone has only a few counts. The chain couples TRBV18 to TRBJ1-5; D perhaps matches TRBD1 (5 bases). The CDR3 runs to 14 residues. Trimming took off 3 bases at V and 3 bases at J, with 9 bases between the two ends. CDR1 and CDR2 (germline): KGHSH, LQKENI. As DNA, the CDR3 is TGTGCCAGCTCACCGACAGATAACAATCAGCCCCAGCATTTT. The encoded protein is CASSPTDNNQPQHF.

The J gene is TRBJ2-2, the V gene TRBV7-2; tentatively, D is TRBD1 (5 bases). The CDR3 is 18 amino acids. Germline-derived CDR1 and CDR2 are SGHTA and FQGNSA. With 5 bases removed from V and 0 bases from J, the gap between germline ends came to 19 bases. The CDR3 region has the DNA TGTGCCAGCAGCCCCCGTATTGGGGCCCAGACGAACACCGGGGAGCTGTTTTTT. As protein: CASSPRIGAQTNTGELFF.

This clone was seen only a few times. The CDR3, as DNA: TGTGCCAGCAGCCCCCGGACTAGGAACGAGCAGTACTTC. Translated, it gives CASSPRTRNEQYF. The J gene is TRBJ2-7, the V gene TRBV11-1, with TRBD2 identical over 7 bases. Germline V gene sequence: CDR1 SGHAT, CDR2 FQDESV (reference sequence). Trimming removed 5 bases from V and 5 bases from J; junction bases left unmatched: 6. This CDR3 is built from 13 residues.

J is TRBJ2-5 and V is TRBV11-2, with TRBD1 matching 9 bases. This CDR3 has 15 residues. J gave up 10 bases and V 8 bases, and 17 bases lay outside the gene matches. In germline, CDR1 is SGHAT, CDR2 FQNNGV. This CDR3 reads CASSQDRGDLGDQYF. CDR3 sequence (DNA): TGTGCCAGCTCACAGGACAGGGGAGACCTCGGTGACCAGTACTTC.

This clone came up once. This chain uses TRBV7-3 with TRBJ2-5, with 7 bases matching TRBD2. V was clipped by 5 bases and J by 4 bases; unmatched bases: 10. The germline V gene encodes CDR1 SGHTA and CDR2 FQGTGA. The CDR3 consists of 15 residues. CDR3 residues: CASSPQGLGVETQYF. Here the CDR3 DNA reads TGTGCCAGCAGCCCTCAAGGACTAGGTGTAGAGACCCAGTACTTC.

The chain links TRBV4-1 to TRBJ1-1, with D tentatively TRBD1 (5 bases). Germline CDR1 MGHRA, CDR2 YSYEKL. The CDR3 covers 16 residues. Trimming stripped 0 bases from V and 5 bases from J, with 16 bases between. DNA of the CDR3: TGCGCCAGCAGCCAAGATAAGGGGAATGCTAATACTGAAGCTTTCTTT. It yields the protein CASSQDKGNANTEAFF.

This clone is a singleton in its sample. The chain links TRBV27 to TRBJ1-4; D gene unclear. V lost 2 bases, J lost 5 bases, and 12 bases lay in between. Germline V gives CDR1 MNHEY, CDR2 SMNVEV (reference sequence). This CDR3 has 15 residues. CDR3 residues: CASSLAGLTNEKLFF. In nucleotides, the CDR3 is TGTGCCAGCAGTTTAGCGGGGTTAACGAATGAAAAACTGTTTTTT.

J is TRBJ1-6 and V is TRBV3-1 (or the pseudogene TRBV3-2); the D is unclear. This CDR3 is 14 amino acids long. V gave up 4 bases and J gave up 1 base, with 5 bases separating them. Germline V gene sequence: CDR1 LGHDT, CDR2 YNNKEL (reference sequence). The CDR3 DNA reads as TGTGCCAGCAGCCGAGCGTCCTATAATTCACCCCTCCACTTT. Its translation: CASSRASYNSPLHF.

V usage is TRBV2 and J usage is TRBJ1-6; TRBD1 matches at 8 bases. The J segment lost 11 bases and the V segment lost 9 bases, leaving 12 bases of the junction unmatched. The germline gives CDR1 SNHLY, CDR2 FYNNEI. This CDR3 has 14 residues. The chain's CDR3 is CARSYQGARTPLHF. The CDR3 DNA reads TGTGCCAGATCATACCAGGGGGCGAGGACACCCCTCCACTTT. The whole variable domain, filled in from reference TRBV2 and TRBJ1-6, reads EPEVTQTPSHQVTQMGQEVILRCVPISNHLYFYWYRQILGQKVEFLVSFYNNEISEKSEIFDDQFSVERPDGSNFTLKIRSTKLEDSAMYFCARSYQGARTPLHFGNGTRLTVT.

This chain uses TRBV6-6 with TRBJ2-1, with 8 nucleotides matching TRBD1. CDR3 length: 16 residues. Germline V lookup: CDR1 MNHNY, CDR2 SVGAGI (reference sequence). Trimming cost V 5 bases and J 1 base; bases outside gene matches: 7. CDR3 in amino acids: CASSPRGLPSYNEQFF. DNA of the CDR3: TGTGCCAGCAGTCCCAGGGGGCTCCCTTCCTACAATGAGCAGTTCTTC.

The rearrangement uses TRBV10-2 and TRBJ1-1; 10 bases are a match to TRBD1. The CDR3 is 16 residues long. Germline assignment: CDR1 WSHSY and CDR2 SAAADI. The V gene end was trimmed by 7 bases and the J gene end by 5 bases; junction bases not matched to a gene: 13. DNA for the CDR3: TGCGCCAGCAAGCCCTCCTCCGGGACAGGGGAGACTGAAGCTTTCTTT. Translating gives CASKPSSGTGETEAFF.

The rearrangement links TRBV14 to TRBJ2-3, with 8 positions matching TRBD2. Germline V gives CDR1 SGHDN, CDR2 FVKESK. Losses at the gene ends were 4 bases for V and 3 bases for J; bases not matched to a gene: 6. The CDR3 is 15 residues long. CDR3 protein: CASSLIAGSTDTQYF. The CDR3 DNA follows: TGTGCCAGCAGCCTTATAGCGGGGTCGACAGATACGCAGTATTTT.